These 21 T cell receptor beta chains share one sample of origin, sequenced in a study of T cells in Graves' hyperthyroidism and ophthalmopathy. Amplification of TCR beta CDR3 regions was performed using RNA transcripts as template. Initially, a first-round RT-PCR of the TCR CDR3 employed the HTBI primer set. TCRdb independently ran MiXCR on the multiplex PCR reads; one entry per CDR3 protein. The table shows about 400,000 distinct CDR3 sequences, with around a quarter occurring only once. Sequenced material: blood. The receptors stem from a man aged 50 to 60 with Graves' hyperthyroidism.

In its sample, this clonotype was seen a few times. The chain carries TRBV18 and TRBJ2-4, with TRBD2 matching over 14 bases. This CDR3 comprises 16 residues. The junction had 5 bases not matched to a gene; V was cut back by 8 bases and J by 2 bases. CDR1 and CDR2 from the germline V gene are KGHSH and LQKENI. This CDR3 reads CASARTSGRSKNIQYF. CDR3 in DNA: TGTGCCAGCGCAAGGACTAGCGGGAGGTCCAAAAACATTCAGTACTTC.

CDR3 protein: CASSLSPSETQYF. CDR3 nucleotides: TGTGCCAGCAGCTTATCCCCTTCGGAGACCCAGTACTTC. The chain uses TRBV11-2 and TRBJ2-5, with D unclear. V lost 2 bases and J 5 bases, leaving 9 bases between the germline ends. Per the germline V gene, CDR1 is SGHAT and CDR2 is FQNNGV. The CDR3 totals 13 residues.

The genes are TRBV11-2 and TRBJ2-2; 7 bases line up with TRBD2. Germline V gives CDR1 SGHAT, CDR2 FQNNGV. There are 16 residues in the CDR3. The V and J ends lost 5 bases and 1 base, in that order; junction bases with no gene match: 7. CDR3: CASSPGSSGNTGELFF. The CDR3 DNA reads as TGTGCCAGCAGCCCAGGGTCTAGCGGGAACACCGGGGAGCTGTTTTTT.

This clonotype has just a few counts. The CDR3, as DNA: TGTGCCAGCAGCAAGGGAGGAGCCTACGAGCAGTACTTC. This codes for CASSKGGAYEQYF. This rearrangement joins TRBV7-9 to TRBJ2-7, with a tentative D call TRBD2 (6 bases). Trimming left V 5 bases short and J 2 bases short, with 10 bases between. Germline CDR1 reads SEHNR; CDR2 reads FQNEAQ (reference sequence). This CDR3 comprises 13 residues.

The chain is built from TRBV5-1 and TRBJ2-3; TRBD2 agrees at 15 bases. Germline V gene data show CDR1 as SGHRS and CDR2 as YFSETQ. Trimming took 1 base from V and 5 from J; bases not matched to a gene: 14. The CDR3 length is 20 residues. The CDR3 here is CASSLTLIGLAGGPQDTQYF. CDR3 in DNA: TGCGCCAGCAGCTTGACTCTTATCGGACTAGCGGGAGGGCCACAAGATACGCAGTATTTT.

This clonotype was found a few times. The CDR3 is CASSLSLAGVFGEQFF. The CDR3 DNA follows: TGTGCCAGCAGTTTATCCCTAGCGGGAGTTTTCGGTGAGCAGTTCTTC. The chain is built from TRBV27 and TRBJ2-1; 10 positions agree with TRBD2. Trimming at V came to 0 bases and at J to 9 bases, leaving 8 bases not matched to a gene. The CDR3 has 16 residues. The V gene's germline CDR1 is MNHEY and CDR2 SMNVEV (reference sequence).

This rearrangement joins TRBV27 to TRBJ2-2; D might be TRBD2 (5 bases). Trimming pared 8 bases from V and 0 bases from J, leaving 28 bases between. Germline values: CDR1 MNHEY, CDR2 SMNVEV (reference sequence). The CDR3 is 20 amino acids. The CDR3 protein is CASLTRRLEDDYSNTGELFF. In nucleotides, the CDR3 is TGTGCCAGCCTAACAAGACGCCTCGAGGACGACTACTCGAACACCGGGGAGCTGTTTTTT.

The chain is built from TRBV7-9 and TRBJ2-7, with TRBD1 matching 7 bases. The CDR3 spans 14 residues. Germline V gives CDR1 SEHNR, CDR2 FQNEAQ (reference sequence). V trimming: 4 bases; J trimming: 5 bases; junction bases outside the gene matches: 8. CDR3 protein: CASSSGQPPNEQYF. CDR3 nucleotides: TGTGCCAGCAGCTCGGGACAGCCTCCTAACGAGCAGTACTTC.

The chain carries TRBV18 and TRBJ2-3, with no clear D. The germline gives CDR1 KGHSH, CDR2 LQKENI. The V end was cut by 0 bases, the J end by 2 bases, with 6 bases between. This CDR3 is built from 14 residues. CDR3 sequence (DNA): TGTGCCAGCTCACCACCGGCCCTCACAGATACGCAGTATTTT. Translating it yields CASSPPALTDTQYF.

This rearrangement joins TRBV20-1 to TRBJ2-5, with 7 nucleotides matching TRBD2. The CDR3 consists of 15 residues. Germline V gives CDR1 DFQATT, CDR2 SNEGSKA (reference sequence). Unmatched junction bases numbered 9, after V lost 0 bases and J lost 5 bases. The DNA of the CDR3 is TGCAGTGCTAGAGATTATCAGCGGGACGGGGAGACCCAGTACTTC. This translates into CSARDYQRDGETQYF.

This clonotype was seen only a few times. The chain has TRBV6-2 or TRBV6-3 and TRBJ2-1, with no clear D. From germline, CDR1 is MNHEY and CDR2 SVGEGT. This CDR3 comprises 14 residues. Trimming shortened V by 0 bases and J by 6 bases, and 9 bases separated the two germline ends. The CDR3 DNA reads TGTGCCAGCAGTTACTCAGAAATTTCCAATGAGCAGTTCTTC. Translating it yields CASSYSEISNEQFF.

The CDR3 spells CATSGNSNQPQHF. CDR3 DNA: TGTGCCACCAGTGGGAATAGCAATCAGCCCCAGCATTTT. This rearrangement joins TRBV24-1 to TRBJ1-5; the D is unclear. Germline V gene sequence: CDR1 KGHDR, CDR2 SFDVKD. The CDR3 has 13 amino acids. V was trimmed by 5 bases and J by 0 bases, leaving 4 bases between them.

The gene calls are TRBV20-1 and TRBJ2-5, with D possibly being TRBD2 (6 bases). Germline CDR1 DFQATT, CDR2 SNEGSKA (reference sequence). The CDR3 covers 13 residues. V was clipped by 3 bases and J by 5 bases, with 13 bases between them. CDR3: CSASGRSFETQYF. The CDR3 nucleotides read TGCAGTGCTAGCGGGAGAAGTTTCGAGACCCAGTACTTC.

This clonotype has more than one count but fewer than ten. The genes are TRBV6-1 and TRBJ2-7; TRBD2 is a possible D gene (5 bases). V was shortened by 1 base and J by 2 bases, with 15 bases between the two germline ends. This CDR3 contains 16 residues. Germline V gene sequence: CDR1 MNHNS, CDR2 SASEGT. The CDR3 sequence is CASSEGLRVTPYEQYF. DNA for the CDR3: TGTGCCAGCAGTGAAGGCTTGAGGGTAACCCCCTACGAGCAGTACTTC.

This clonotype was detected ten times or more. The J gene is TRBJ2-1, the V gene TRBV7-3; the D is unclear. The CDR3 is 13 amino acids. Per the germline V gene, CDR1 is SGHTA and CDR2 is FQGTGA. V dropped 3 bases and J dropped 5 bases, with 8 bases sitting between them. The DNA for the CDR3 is TGTGCCAGCAGCTTGAATTCGGACAATGAGCAGTTCTTC. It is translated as CASSLNSDNEQFF.

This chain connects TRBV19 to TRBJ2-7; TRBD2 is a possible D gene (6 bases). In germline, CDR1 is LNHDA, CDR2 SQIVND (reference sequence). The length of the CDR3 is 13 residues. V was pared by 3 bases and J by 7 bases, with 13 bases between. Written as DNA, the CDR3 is TGTGCCAGTAGTATGGGGGGTTCGGGTGAGCAGTACTTC. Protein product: CASSMGGSGEQYF.

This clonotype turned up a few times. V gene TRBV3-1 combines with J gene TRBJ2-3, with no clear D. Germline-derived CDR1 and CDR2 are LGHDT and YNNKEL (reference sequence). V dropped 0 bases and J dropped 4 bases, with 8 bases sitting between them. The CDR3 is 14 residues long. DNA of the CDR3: TGTGCCAGCAGCCAAGAACTGACATCAGATACGCAGTATTTT. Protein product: CASSQELTSDTQYF.

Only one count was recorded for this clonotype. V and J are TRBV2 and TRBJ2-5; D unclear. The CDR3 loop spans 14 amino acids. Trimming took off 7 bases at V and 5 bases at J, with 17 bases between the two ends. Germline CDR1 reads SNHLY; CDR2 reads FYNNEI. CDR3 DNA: TGTGCCAGCATCCCCGCCGATCCCTGGGAGACCCAGTACTTC. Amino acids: CASIPADPWETQYF.

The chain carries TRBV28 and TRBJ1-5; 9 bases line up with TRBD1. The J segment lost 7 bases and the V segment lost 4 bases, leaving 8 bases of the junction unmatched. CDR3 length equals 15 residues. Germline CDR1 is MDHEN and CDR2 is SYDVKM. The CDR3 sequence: CASSWIQGAEQPQHF. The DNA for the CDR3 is TGTGCCAGCAGTTGGATACAGGGGGCAGAACAGCCCCAGCATTTT.

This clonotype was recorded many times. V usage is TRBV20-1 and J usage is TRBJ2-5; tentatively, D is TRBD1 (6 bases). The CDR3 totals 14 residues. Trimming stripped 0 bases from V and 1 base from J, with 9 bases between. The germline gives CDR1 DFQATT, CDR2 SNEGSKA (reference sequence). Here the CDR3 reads CSARDGGAQETQYF. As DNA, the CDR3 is TGCAGTGCTAGAGATGGGGGCGCCCAAGAGACCCAGTACTTC.

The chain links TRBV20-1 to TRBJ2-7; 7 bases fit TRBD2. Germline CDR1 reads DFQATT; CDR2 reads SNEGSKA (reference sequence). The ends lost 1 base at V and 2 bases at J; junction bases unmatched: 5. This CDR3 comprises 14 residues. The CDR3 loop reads CSARGGGDAYEQYF. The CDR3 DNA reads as TGCAGTGCTAGAGGGGGGGGAGACGCCTACGAGCAGTACTTC.